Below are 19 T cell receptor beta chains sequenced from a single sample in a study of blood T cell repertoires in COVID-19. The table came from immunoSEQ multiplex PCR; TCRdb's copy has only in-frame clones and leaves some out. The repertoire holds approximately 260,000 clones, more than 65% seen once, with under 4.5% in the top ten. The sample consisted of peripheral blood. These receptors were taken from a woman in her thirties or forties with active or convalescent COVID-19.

CDR3: CASSIGAGGLNEQFF. The CDR3 DNA reads TGTGCCAGTAGTATTGGAGCGGGGGGTTTGAATGAGCAGTTCTTC. The chain has TRBV19 and TRBJ2-1, with 9 bases aligning to TRBD2. V was pared by 3 bases and J by 7 bases, with 7 bases of the junction left unmatched. Germline V CDR1 and CDR2: LNHDA, SQIVND (reference sequence). This CDR3 has 15 residues.

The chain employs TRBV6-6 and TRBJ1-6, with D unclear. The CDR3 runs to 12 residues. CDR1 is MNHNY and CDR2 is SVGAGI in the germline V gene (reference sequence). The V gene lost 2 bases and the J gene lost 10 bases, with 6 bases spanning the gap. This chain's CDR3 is CASSYGPSPLHF. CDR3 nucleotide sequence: TGTGCCAGCAGTTACGGCCCCTCACCCCTCCACTTT.

CDR3 amino acids: CASSPTLQGASYGYTF. In nucleotides, the CDR3 is TGTGCCAGCAGCCCGACATTACAGGGGGCCTCCTATGGCTACACCTTC. This sequence joins TRBV9 and TRBJ1-2; 9 nucleotides agree with TRBD1. Looked up from germline, CDR1 is SGDLS and CDR2 is YYNGEE. The CDR3 consists of 16 residues. V was clipped by 4 bases and J by 4 bases; unmatched bases: 11.

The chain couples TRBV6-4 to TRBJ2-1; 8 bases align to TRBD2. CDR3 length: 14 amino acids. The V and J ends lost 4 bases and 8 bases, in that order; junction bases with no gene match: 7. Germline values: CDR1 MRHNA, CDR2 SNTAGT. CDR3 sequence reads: CASSVGLAIHEQFF. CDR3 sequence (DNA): TGTGCCAGCAGTGTAGGACTAGCCATCCATGAGCAGTTCTTC.

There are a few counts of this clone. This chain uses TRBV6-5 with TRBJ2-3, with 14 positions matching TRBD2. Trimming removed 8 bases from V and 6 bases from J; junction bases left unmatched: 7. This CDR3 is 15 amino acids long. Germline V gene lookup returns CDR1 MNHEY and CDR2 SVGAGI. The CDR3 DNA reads TGTGCCAGCCAGACTAGCGGGGGGGCTGCCGATACGCAGTATTTT. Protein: CASQTSGGAADTQYF.

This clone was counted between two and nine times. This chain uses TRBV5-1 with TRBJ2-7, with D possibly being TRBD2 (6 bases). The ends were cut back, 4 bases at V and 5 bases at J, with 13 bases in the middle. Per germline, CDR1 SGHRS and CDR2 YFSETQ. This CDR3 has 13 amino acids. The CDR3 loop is CASSPGGLNEQYF. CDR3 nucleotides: TGCGCCAGCAGCCCCGGAGGGTTAAACGAGCAGTACTTC.

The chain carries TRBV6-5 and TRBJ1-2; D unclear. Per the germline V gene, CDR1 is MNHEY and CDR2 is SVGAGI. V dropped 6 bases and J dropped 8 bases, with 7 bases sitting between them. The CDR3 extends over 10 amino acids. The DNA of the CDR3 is TGTGCCAGCAGCCGGAGAGGCTACACCTTC. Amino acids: CASSRRGYTF.

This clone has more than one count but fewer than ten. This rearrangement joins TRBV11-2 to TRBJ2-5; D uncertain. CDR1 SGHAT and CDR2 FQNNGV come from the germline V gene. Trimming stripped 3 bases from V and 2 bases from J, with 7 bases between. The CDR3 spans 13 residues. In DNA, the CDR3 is TGTGCCAGCAGCTTTGGCAGGCAAGAGACCCAGTACTTC. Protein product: CASSFGRQETQYF.

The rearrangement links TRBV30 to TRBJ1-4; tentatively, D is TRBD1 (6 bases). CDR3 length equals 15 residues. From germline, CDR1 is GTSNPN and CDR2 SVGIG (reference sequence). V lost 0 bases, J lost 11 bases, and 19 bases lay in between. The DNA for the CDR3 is TGTGCCTGGAGTGTACAGGGCATAGGGGTTAGTAAACTGTTTTTT. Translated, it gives CAWSVQGIGVSKLFF.

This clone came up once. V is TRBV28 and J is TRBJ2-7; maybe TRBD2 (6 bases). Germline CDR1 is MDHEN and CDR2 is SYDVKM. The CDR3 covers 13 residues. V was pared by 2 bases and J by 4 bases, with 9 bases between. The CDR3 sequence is CASSLGGYYEQYF. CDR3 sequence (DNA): TGTGCCAGCAGTTTAGGAGGGTATTACGAGCAGTACTTC.

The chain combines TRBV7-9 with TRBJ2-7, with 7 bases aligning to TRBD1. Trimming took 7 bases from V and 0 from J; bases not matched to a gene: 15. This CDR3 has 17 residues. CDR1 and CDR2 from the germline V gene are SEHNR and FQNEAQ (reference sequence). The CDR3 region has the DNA TGTGCCAGCACCTCGCTCCCACAGGGGTTTCCCTCCTACGAGCAGTACGTC. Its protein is CASTSLPQGFPSYEQYV.

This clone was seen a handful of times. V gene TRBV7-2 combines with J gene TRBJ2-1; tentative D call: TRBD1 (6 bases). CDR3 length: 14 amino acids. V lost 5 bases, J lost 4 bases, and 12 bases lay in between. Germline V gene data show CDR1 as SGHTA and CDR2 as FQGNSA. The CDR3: CASSLSGTYNEQFF. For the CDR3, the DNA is TGTGCCAGCAGCCTCAGTGGGACATACAATGAGCAGTTCTTC.

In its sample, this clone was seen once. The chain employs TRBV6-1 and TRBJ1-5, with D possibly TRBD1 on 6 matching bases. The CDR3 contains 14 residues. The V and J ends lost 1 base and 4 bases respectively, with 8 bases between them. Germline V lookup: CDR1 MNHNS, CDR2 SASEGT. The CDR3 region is CASSEGGQNQPQHF. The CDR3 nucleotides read TGTGCCAGCAGTGAAGGGGGGCAAAATCAGCCCCAGCATTTT.

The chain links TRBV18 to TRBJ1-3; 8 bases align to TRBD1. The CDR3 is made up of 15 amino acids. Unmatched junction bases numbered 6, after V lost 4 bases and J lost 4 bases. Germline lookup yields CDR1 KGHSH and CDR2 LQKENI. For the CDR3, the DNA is TGTGCCAGCTCACGCGGACAGGGACGAGGAAACACCATATATTTT. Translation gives CASSRGQGRGNTIYF.

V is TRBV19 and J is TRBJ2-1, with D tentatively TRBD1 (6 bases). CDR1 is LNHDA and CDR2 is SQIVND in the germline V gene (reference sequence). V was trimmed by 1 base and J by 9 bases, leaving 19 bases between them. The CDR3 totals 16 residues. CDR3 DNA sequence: TGTGCCAGTAGTATAGTACACAGGGAAGTTTTGAGTGAGCAGTTCTTC. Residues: CASSIVHREVLSEQFF.

This chain's CDR3 is CASSYRGRTQWDTQYF. Written as DNA, the CDR3 is TGTGCCAGCAGTTACAGGGGGCGGACACAATGGGATACGCAGTATTTT. V gene TRBV28 combines with J gene TRBJ2-3; 9 bases agree with TRBD1. Losses at the gene ends were 4 bases for V and 6 bases for J; bases not matched to a gene: 11. This CDR3 spans 16 amino acids. In germline, CDR1 is MDHEN, CDR2 SYDVKM.

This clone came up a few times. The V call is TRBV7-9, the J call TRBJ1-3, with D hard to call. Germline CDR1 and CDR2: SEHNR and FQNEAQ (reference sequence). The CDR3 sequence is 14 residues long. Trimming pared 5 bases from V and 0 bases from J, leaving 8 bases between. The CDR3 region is CASSQAGSGNTIYF. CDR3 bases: TGTGCCAGCAGCCAGGCAGGCTCTGGAAACACCATATATTTT.

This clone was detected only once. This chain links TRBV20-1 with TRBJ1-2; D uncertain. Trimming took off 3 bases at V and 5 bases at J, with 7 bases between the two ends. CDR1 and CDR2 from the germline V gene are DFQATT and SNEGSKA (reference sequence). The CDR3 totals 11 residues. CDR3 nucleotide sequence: TGCAGTGCTAGGTGGCAGTATGGCTACACCTTC. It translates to CSARWQYGYTF.

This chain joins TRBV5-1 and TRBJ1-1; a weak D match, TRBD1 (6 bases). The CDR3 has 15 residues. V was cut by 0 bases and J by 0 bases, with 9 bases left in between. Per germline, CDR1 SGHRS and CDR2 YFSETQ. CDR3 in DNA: TGCGCCAGCAGCTTGGAGGCAGGGGTGAACACTGAAGCTTTCTTT. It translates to CASSLEAGVNTEAFF. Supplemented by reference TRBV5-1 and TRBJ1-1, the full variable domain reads KAGVTQTPRYLIKTRGQQVTLSCSPISGHRSVSWYQQTPGQGLQFLFEYFSETQRNKGNFPGRFSGRQFSNSRSEMNVSTLELGDSALYLCASSLEAGVNTEAFFGQGTRLTVV.